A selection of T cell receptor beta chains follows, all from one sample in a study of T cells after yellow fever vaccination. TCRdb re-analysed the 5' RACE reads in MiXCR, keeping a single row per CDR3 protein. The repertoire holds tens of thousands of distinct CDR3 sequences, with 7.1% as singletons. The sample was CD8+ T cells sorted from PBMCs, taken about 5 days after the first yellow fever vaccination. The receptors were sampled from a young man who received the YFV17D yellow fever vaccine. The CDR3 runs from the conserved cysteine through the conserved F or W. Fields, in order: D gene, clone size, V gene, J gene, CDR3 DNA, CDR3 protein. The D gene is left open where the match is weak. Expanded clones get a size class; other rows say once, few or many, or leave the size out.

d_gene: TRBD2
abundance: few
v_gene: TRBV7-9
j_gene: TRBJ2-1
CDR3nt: TGTGCCATCATGGGGGGGACCTACAATGAGCAGTTCTTC
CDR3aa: CAIMGGTYNEQFF

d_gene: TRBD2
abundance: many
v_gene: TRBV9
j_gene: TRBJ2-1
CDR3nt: TGTGCCAGCAGCGGGGAGGGAAACTCCTACAATGAGCAGTTCTTC
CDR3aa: CASSGEGNSYNEQFF

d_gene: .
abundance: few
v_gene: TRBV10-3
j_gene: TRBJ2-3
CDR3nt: TGTGCCATCAGTGCGGGGTGGGAGACAGATACGCAGTATTTT
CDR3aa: CAISAGWETDTQYF

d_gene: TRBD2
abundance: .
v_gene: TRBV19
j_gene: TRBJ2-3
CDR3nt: TGTGCCAGTAGGGACGGCGCTTGGACTAGCGCCCCGACGCAGTATTTT
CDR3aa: CASRDGAWTSAPTQYF

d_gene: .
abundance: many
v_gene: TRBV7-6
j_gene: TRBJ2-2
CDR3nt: TGTGCCAGCAGCTTAGCGGGAGAGAACACCGGGGAGCTGTTTTTT
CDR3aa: CASSLAGENTGELFF

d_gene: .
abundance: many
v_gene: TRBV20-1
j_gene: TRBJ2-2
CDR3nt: TGCAGTGCCGCCCCTAGGAGGACGAACACCGGGGAGCTGTTTTTT
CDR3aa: CSAAPRRTNTGELFF

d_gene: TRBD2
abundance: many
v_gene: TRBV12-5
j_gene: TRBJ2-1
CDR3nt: TGTGCTAGTGGTTTGATAGCGGGGACCGTCAATGAGCAGTTCTTC
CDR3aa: CASGLIAGTVNEQFF

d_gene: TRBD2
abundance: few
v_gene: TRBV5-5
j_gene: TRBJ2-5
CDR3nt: TGTGCCAGCAGATTTCTTCCGGGACTAGCGGAGCCAAGGGAGACCCAGTACTTC
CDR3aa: CASRFLPGLAEPRETQYF

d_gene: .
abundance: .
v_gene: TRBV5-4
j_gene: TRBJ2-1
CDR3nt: TGTGCCAGCAGCCTGGATGGGACTGAGCAGTTCTTC
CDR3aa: CASSLDGTEQFF

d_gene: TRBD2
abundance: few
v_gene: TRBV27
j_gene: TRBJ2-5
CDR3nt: TGTGCCAGCAGTTTTACTGCCGGGGGGGCCGAAGAGACCCAGTACTTC
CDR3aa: CASSFTAGGAEETQYF

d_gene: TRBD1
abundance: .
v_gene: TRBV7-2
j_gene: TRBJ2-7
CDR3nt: TGTGCCAGCAGCTTAGTCCCAGGGGGCATCTCCTACGAGCAGTACTTC
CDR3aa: CASSLVPGGISYEQYF

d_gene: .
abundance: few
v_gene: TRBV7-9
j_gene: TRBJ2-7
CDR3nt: TGTGCCAGCAGCTCTGTGACAGCCCCTCCATACGAGCAGTACTTC
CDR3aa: CASSSVTAPPYEQYF

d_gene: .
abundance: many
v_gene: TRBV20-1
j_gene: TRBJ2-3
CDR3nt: TGCAGTGCTAGAGATTCTAGCGCAGATACGCAGTATTTT
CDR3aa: CSARDSSADTQYF